The present T cell receptor beta chain was sequenced within a study of blood T cell repertoires in COVID-19. Turning to the study itself: Donors in the United States, Italy and Spain gave samples during acute or convalescent COVID-19. PBMCs, B-cell-depleted T cells, or T cells were the source of the cDNA or gDNA that made up the material.

As handled by the study authors: Reference gene primer amplification gave nucleated cell count estimates. Assay used: immunoSEQ multiplex PCR; TCRdb lists only in-frame clones, some missing. Clone size and V and J calls were adopted from that table, with D and trimming inferred from the DNA. This table has about 48,000 clones, approximately 83% appearing once. Germline loops: CDR1 LGHDT, CDR2 YNNKEL (reference sequence). The CDR3 length is 16 residues. Deletions cut 4 bases from V and 0 bases from J, with 16 bases between. The sample consisted of peripheral blood. This chain uses TRBV3-1 (or the pseudogene TRBV3-2) with TRBJ2-7; TRBD1 is a possible D gene (6 bases). The TCR originated in a human donor in a cohort sampled during active COVID-19. The donor label of this sample is uncertain. CDR3 nucleotides: TGTGCCAGCAGCCGTACAGGGTCCACGAGCTCCTACGAGCAGTACTTC. Its translation: CASSRTGSTSSYEQYF.